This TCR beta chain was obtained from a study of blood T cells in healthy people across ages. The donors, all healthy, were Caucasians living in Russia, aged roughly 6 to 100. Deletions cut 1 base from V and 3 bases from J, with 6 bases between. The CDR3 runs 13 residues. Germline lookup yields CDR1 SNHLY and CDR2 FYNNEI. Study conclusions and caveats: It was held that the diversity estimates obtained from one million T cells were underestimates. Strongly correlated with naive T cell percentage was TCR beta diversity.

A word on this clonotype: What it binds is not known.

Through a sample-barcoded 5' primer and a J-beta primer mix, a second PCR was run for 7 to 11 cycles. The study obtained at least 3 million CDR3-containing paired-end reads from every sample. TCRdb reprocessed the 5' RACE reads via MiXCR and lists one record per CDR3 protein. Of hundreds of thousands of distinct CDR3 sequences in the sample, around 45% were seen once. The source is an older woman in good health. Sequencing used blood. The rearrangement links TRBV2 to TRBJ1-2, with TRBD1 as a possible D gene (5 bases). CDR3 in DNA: TGTGCCAGCAGTGAAGGACAGCACTATGGCTACACCTTC. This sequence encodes CASSEGQHYGYTF.